Listed here are 20 T cell receptor beta chains from one sample, sequenced in a study of OX40 agonist ivuxolimab in advanced cancers. The method was immunoSEQ multiplex PCR; TCRdb's version includes in-frame clones alone and lacks a portion of them. The sample holds tens of thousands of clones, 82% seen once. This sample comprised CD4+ or CD8+ T cells sorted from blood, obtained in a trial of the OX40 agonist ivuxolimab. All receptors come from an adult with an advanced solid tumor such as melanoma, head and neck, liver or kidney cancer.

This chain joins TRBV25-1 and TRBJ1-1, with D tentatively TRBD1 (6 bases). CDR1 is MGHDK, CDR2 SYGVNS, per germline. Trimming took 7 bases from V and 10 from J, leaving 19 bases between them. The CDR3 covers 13 residues. CDR3 nucleotide sequence: TGTGCCAGCACTCAGGGGAAGGGACCTAGAGCTTTCTTT. Its translation: CASTQGKGPRAFF.

The chain combines TRBV19 with TRBJ1-1; D gene uncertain. Per the germline V gene, CDR1 is LNHDA and CDR2 is SQIVND (reference sequence). This CDR3 comprises 13 residues. V lost 7 bases and J lost 3, with 12 bases in between. CDR3 nucleotides: TGTGCCAGTAATCAGGTCCGAGACACTGAAGCTTTCTTT. As protein: CASNQVRDTEAFF.

This chain links TRBV7-9 with TRBJ1-4; the D is unclear. Between the trimmed V and J ends, which lost 0 bases and 11 bases, there was a span of 16 bases. This CDR3 contains 15 residues. Germline lookup yields CDR1 SEHNR and CDR2 FQNEAQ (reference sequence). The CDR3 here is CASSLARGSAAKLFF. CDR3 in DNA: TGTGCCAGCAGCTTAGCGCGAGGCAGCGCAGCTAAACTGTTTTTT.

The V and J genes are TRBV4-3 and TRBJ1-2; D is perhaps TRBD1 (6 bases). CDR1 LGHNA and CDR2 YSLEER come from the germline V gene. V was pared by 0 bases and J by 0 bases, with 11 bases between. The CDR3 sequence is 16 residues long. The CDR3 spells CASSQEYRVTNYGYTF. CDR3 bases: TGCGCCAGCAGCCAAGAATACAGGGTGACTAACTATGGCTACACCTTC.

The rearrangement joins TRBV5-1 to TRBJ1-1; D is ambiguous. Trimming shortened V by 1 base and J by 0 bases, and 10 bases separated the two germline ends. Germline V gene lookup returns CDR1 SGHRS and CDR2 YFSETQ. The CDR3 runs 15 residues. CDR3 in DNA: TGCGCCAGCAGCTTGAATCAGCCTCTGAACACTGAAGCTTTCTTT. It specifies CASSLNQPLNTEAFF.

The gene calls are TRBV9 and TRBJ2-6; TRBD2 matches 7 bases. CDR3 length: 15 residues. CDR1 is SGDLS and CDR2 is YYNGEE in the germline V gene. The junction had 0 bases not matched to a gene; V was cut back by 3 bases and J by 0 bases. DNA for the CDR3: TGTGCCAGCAGCGGCGGGGGCTCTGGGGCCAACGTCCTGACTTTC. Protein product: CASSGGGSGANVLTF.

J is TRBJ1-1 and V is TRBV4-1, with 8 bases fitting TRBD1. The germline V gene encodes CDR1 MGHRA and CDR2 YSYEKL. With 1 base clipped from V and 5 bases from J, the junction kept 3 bases outside the gene matches. This CDR3 comprises 14 residues. CDR3 nucleotides: TGCGCCAGCAGCCAAGTACAGGGGGAGACTGAAGCTTTCTTT. This codes for CASSQVQGETEAFF.

The chain is built from TRBV4-1 and TRBJ2-6; D may be TRBD2 (5 bases). The CDR3 length is 16 residues. Trimming cost V 0 bases and J 3 bases, with 9 bases left between them. CDR1 and CDR2 (germline): MGHRA, YSYEKL. The CDR3 DNA reads TGCGCCAGCAGCCAAGATCGGGCGGGTGGGGCCAACGTCCTGACTTTC. Its protein is CASSQDRAGGANVLTF.

The CDR3 DNA sequence: TGCAGCGTTGAAAGCAGGGGAGAGACCCAGTACTTC. Translation: CSVESRGETQYF. The chain joins TRBV29-1 to TRBJ2-5; the D gene is possibly TRBD1 (6 bases). CDR3 length: 12 residues. V gave up 2 bases and J gave up 4 bases, with 8 bases separating them. Germline assignment: CDR1 SQVTM and CDR2 ANQGSEA.

The chain joins TRBV5-1 to TRBJ2-1; the match to TRBD1 covers 9 bases. Germline V CDR1 and CDR2: SGHRS, YFSETQ. With V trimmed by 0 bases and J by 7 bases, 8 bases remained unmatched. The CDR3 consists of 16 residues. The CDR3 sequence: CASSLGGQGIGNEQFF. Written as DNA, the CDR3 is TGCGCCAGCAGCTTGGGGGGACAGGGAATAGGGAATGAGCAGTTCTTC. Combining the CDR3 with reference TRBV5-1 and TRBJ2-1 gives the whole variable domain KAGVTQTPRYLIKTRGQQVTLSCSPISGHRSVSWYQQTPGQGLQFLFEYFSETQRNKGNFPGRFSGRQFSNSRSEMNVSTLELGDSALYLCASSLGGQGIGNEQFFGPGTRLTVL.

The V and J genes are TRBV7-2 and TRBJ1-4; perhaps TRBD1 as D (6 bases). The germline V and J ends were trimmed by 2 bases and 8 bases, with 15 bases remaining between them. The CDR3 is 15 residues long. The germline gives CDR1 SGHTA, CDR2 FQGNSA. Here the CDR3 DNA reads TGTGCCAGCAGCTTAAACCAACAGGGTTGGGAAAAACTGTTTTTT. Its translation is CASSLNQQGWEKLFF.

This chain uses TRBV19 with TRBJ2-7; a possible D gene is TRBD1 (5 bases). There are 13 residues in the CDR3. V was clipped by 6 bases and J by 7 bases, with 16 bases between them. Germline V lookup: CDR1 LNHDA, CDR2 SQIVND (reference sequence). The CDR3 sequence: CASRATESGEQYF. As DNA, the CDR3 is TGTGCCAGTAGAGCGACAGAGAGTGGGGAGCAGTACTTC.

The rearrangement links TRBV5-6 to TRBJ2-5; 9 bases match TRBD1. The germline gives CDR1 SGHDT, CDR2 YYEEEE. J was trimmed by 0 bases and V by 4 bases; bases with no gene match: 13. The CDR3 loop spans 18 amino acids. The DNA for the CDR3 is TGTGCCAGCAGCCCGTTTTTCGGACAGGGGACGTACCAAGAGACCCAGTACTTC. Translated, it gives CASSPFFGQGTYQETQYF. Drawing the rest from reference TRBV5-6 and TRBJ2-5, the complete variable domain is DAGVTQSPTHLIKTRGQQVTLRCSPKSGHDTVSWYQQALGQGPQFIFQYYEEEERQRGNFPDRFSGHQFPNYSSELNVNALLLGDSALYLCASSPFFGQGTYQETQYFGPGTRLLVL.

V is TRBV30 and J is TRBJ2-1, with 8 bases fitting TRBD2. Germline CDR1 is GTSNPN and CDR2 is SVGIG (reference sequence). J was trimmed by 0 bases and V by 5 bases; bases with no gene match: 3. This CDR3 is built from 14 residues. The CDR3 protein is CAWLAGSSYNEQFF. The CDR3, as DNA: TGTGCCTGGTTAGCGGGGAGCTCCTACAATGAGCAGTTCTTC.

In nucleotides, the CDR3 is TGTGCCAGCAGCTTGCTCGCAGGGGGGGCGGCCAAAAACATTCAGTACTTC. Protein sequence: CASSLLAGGAAKNIQYF. The genes are TRBV7-2 and TRBJ2-4; D is tentatively TRBD1 or TRBD2 (7 bases each). This CDR3 is built from 17 residues. The germline CDR1 and CDR2 sequences are SGHTA and FQGNSA. V lost 3 bases to trimming and J lost 1 base, with 16 bases between them.

The chain combines TRBV5-1 with TRBJ2-2; no reliable D call. The CDR3 covers 15 residues. With 4 bases removed from V and 6 bases from J, the gap between germline ends came to 16 bases. The germline V gene encodes CDR1 SGHRS and CDR2 YFSETQ. The CDR3 region is CASSGQSPPAGELFF. Written as DNA, the CDR3 is TGCGCCAGCAGCGGTCAGAGTCCGCCCGCCGGGGAGCTGTTTTTT.

The chain recombines TRBV6-1 with TRBJ2-5; unclear D gene. The CDR3 loop spans 12 amino acids. V lost 1 base to trimming and J lost 4 bases, with 4 bases between them. Germline values: CDR1 MNHNS, CDR2 SASEGT. Here the CDR3 DNA reads TGTGCCAGCAGTGAAGATGGAGAGACCCAGTACTTC. Protein sequence: CASSEDGETQYF.

The V and J genes are TRBV7-2 and TRBJ2-3; D is undetermined. Germline V gene lookup returns CDR1 SGHTA and CDR2 FQGNSA. Trimming cost V 4 bases and J 3 bases, with 5 bases left between them. This CDR3 has 12 amino acids. The CDR3 reads CASSSGTDTQYF. The CDR3 DNA reads as TGTGCCAGCAGCTCCGGAACAGATACGCAGTATTTT.

J is TRBJ2-2 and V is TRBV7-2; D is ambiguous. The CDR3 covers 16 residues. The germline V gene encodes CDR1 SGHTA and CDR2 FQGNSA. V lost 2 bases to trimming and J lost 0 bases, with 10 bases between them. CDR3 in amino acids: CASSLFPGPNTGELFF. The CDR3 bases are TGTGCCAGCAGCTTATTTCCAGGCCCGAACACCGGGGAGCTGTTTTTT.

The chain carries TRBV5-6 and TRBJ1-2; 9 bases fit TRBD1. The germline V gene has CDR1 SGHDT and CDR2 YYEEEE. This CDR3 spans 15 amino acids. V dropped 3 bases and J dropped 3; count of bases not matched to a gene: 6. The CDR3, as DNA: TGTGCCAGCAGCTGGGCGGGACAGGGCGACTATGGCTACACCTTC. Protein product: CASSWAGQGDYGYTF.